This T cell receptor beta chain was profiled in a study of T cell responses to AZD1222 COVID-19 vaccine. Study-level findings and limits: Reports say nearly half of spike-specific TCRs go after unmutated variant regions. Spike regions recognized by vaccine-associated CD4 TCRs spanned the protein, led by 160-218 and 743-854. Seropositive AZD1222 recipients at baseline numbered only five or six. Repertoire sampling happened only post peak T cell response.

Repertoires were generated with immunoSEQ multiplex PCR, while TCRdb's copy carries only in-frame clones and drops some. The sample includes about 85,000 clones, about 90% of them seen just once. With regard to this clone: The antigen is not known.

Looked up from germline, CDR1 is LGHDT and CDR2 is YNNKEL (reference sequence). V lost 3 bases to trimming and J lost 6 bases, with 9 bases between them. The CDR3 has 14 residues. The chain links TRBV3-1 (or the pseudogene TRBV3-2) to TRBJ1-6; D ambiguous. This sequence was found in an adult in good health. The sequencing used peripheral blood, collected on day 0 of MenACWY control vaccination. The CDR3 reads CASSQTGLNSPLHF. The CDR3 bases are TGTGCCAGCAGCCAGACCGGGCTTAATTCACCCCTCCACTTT.